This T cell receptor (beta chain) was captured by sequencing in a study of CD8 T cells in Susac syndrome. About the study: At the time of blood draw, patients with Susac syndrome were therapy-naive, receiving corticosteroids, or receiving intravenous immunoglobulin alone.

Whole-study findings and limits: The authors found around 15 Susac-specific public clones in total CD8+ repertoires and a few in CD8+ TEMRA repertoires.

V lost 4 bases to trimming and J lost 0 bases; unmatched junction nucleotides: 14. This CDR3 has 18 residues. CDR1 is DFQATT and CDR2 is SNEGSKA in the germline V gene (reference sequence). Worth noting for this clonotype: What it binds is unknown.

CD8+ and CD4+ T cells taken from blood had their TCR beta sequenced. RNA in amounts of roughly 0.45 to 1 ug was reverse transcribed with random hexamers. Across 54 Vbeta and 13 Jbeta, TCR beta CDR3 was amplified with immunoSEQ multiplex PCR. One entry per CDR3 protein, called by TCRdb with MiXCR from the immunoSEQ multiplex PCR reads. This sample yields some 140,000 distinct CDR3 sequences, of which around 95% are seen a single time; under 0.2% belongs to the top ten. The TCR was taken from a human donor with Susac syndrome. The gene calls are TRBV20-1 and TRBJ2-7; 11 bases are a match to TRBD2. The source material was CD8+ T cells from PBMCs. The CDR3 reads CSANTPSGLAANSYEQYF. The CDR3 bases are TGCAGTGCTAATACTCCATCGGGACTAGCGGCCAACTCCTACGAGCAGTACTTC.